The sequence of this TCR beta chain was determined in a study of OX40 agonist ivuxolimab in advanced cancers. Patients were ruled out by autoimmune disease history or systemic immunosuppression. Study findings and constraints: With doses of 0.1-3.0 mg/kg, partial responders showed among the lowest clonal expansion.

As for this clone: Antigen specificity is unknown.

Produced via immunoSEQ multiplex PCR; TCRdb's table is partial and in-frame only. The data hold some 39,000 clones, with around 80% observed a single time. This clonotype was obtained from an adult with an advanced solid tumor such as melanoma, head and neck, liver or kidney cancer. The sample consisted of CD4+ or CD8+ T cells sorted from blood, taken in a trial of the OX40 agonist ivuxolimab.

CDR3 region: CASSSPSGGGNEQFF. The CDR3 DNA reads as TGTGCCAGCAGCTCTCCTAGCGGCGGGGGCAATGAGCAGTTCTTC. The chain combines TRBV7-9 with TRBJ2-1; 7 positions match TRBD2. The CDR3 runs to 15 residues. Germline CDR1 SEHNR, CDR2 FQNEAQ (reference sequence). V trimming: 4 bases; J trimming: 6 bases; junction bases outside the gene matches: 9.